The 5 T cell receptor beta chains given below trace back to one sample, sequenced in a study of OX40 agonist ivuxolimab in advanced cancers. Repertoires were generated with immunoSEQ multiplex PCR, while TCRdb's copy carries only in-frame clones and drops some. This sample has tens of thousands of clones, with about 87% found just once. The material sequenced was CD4+ or CD8+ T cells sorted from blood, taken in a trial of the OX40 agonist ivuxolimab. The origin of the receptors is an adult with an advanced solid tumor such as melanoma, head and neck, liver or kidney cancer.

V usage is TRBV7-9 and J usage is TRBJ2-1, with 8 nucleotides matching TRBD1. CDR3 length equals 15 residues. CDR1 and CDR2 from the germline V gene are SEHNR and FQNEAQ (reference sequence). Trimming took 5 bases from V and 0 from J; bases not matched to a gene: 3. Here the CDR3 DNA reads TGTGCCAGCAGCCCCACAGGGGGCTCCTACAATGAGCAGTTCTTC. Residues: CASSPTGGSYNEQFF.

The gene calls are TRBV28 and TRBJ1-2, with D perhaps TRBD1 (6 bases). The CDR3 has 15 amino acids. Trimming removed 5 bases from V and 3 bases from J, with 16 bases in between. Germline loops: CDR1 MDHEN, CDR2 SYDVKM. CDR3 sequence reads: CASSAQGSYYYGYTF. CDR3 sequence (DNA): TGTGCCAGCAGTGCCCAGGGGTCCTACTACTATGGCTACACCTTC.

The rearrangement joins TRBV7-8 to TRBJ2-3; TRBD2 matches 8 bases. The J segment lost 6 bases and the V segment lost 2 bases, leaving 7 bases of the junction unmatched. CDR1 is SGHVS, CDR2 FQNEAQ, per germline. The CDR3 contains 15 residues. CDR3 bases: TGTGCCAGCAGCTTACAACTAGCGGTGCAGGATACGCAGTATTTT. Translating gives CASSLQLAVQDTQYF.

This clone was recorded once. V gene TRBV20-1 combines with J gene TRBJ2-5, with D unclear. In germline, CDR1 is DFQATT, CDR2 SNEGSKA (reference sequence). Trimming took off 2 bases at V and 1 base at J, with 2 bases between the two ends. CDR3 length: 11 residues. CDR3 DNA: TGCAGTGCTAGACCCCAAGAGACCCAGTACTTC. Its translation is CSARPQETQYF.

The chain is built from TRBV19 and TRBJ2-4; no clear D. The CDR3 contains 13 residues. The germline V and J ends were trimmed by 6 bases and 0 bases, with 6 bases remaining between them. The germline V gene encodes CDR1 LNHDA and CDR2 SQIVND (reference sequence). CDR3 sequence: CASSNLAKNIQYF. CDR3 nucleotide sequence: TGTGCCAGTAGCAACTTAGCCAAAAACATTCAGTACTTC.